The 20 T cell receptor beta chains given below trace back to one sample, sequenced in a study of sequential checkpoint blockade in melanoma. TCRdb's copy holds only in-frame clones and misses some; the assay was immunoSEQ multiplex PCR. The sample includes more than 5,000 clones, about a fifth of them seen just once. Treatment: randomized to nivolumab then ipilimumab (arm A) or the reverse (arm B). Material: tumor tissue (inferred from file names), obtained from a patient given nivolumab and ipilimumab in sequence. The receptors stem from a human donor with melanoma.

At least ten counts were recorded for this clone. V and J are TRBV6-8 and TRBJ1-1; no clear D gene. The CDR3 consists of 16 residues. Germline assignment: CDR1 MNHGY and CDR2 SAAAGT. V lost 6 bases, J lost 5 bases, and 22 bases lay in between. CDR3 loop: CASRRDNGPGWTEAFF. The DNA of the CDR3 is TGTGCCAGCAGGAGGGATAACGGGCCGGGTTGGACTGAAGCTTTCTTT.

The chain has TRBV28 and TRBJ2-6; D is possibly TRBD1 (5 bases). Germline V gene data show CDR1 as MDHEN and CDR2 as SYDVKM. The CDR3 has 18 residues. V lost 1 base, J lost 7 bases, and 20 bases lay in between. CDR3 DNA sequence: TGTGCCAGCAGTTTATCCCCTTGGGGCGCCCTGAGTGCCAACGTCCTGACTTTC. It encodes CASSLSPWGALSANVLTF.

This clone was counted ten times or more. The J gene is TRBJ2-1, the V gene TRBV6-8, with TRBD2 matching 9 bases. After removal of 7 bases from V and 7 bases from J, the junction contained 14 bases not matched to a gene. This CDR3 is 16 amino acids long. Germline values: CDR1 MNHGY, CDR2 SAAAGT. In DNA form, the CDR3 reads TGTGCCAGCACCAATCCCTCTAGCGGGGTAGGAAATGAGCAGTTCTTC. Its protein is CASTNPSSGVGNEQFF.

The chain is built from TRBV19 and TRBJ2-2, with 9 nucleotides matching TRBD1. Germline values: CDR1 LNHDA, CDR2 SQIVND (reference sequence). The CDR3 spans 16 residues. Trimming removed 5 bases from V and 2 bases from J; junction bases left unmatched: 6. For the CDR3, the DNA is TGTGCCAGTAGTCCGACGGACAGGGGAAACACCGGGGAGCTGTTTTTT. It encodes CASSPTDRGNTGELFF.

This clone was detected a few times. Here the CDR3 DNA reads TGTGCCAGCAGTTCTCGGGGATACGAGCAGTACTTC. Its translation: CASSSRGYEQYF. V and J are TRBV6-8 and TRBJ2-7, with a tentative D call TRBD2 (5 bases). CDR1 and CDR2 from the germline V gene are MNHGY and SAAAGT. V was trimmed by 4 bases and J by 4 bases, leaving 8 bases between them. This CDR3 has 12 amino acids.

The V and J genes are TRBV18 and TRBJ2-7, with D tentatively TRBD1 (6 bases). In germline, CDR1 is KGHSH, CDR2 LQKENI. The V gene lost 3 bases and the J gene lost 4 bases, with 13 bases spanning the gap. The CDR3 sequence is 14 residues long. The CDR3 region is CASSPRQGRYEQYF. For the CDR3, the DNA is TGTGCCAGCTCACCGCGGCAGGGGCGGTACGAGCAGTACTTC.

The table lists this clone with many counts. The CDR3 DNA is TGTGCCAGCAGCTTCGCCGGGACGGGTTCTCACGAGCAGTACTTC. Translation gives CASSFAGTGSHEQYF. The rearrangement links TRBV11-3 to TRBJ2-7; the D call may be TRBD1 or TRBD2 (5 bases each). V lost 3 bases and J lost 5, with 17 bases in between. In germline, CDR1 is SGHNT, CDR2 YENEEA. The CDR3 has 15 residues.

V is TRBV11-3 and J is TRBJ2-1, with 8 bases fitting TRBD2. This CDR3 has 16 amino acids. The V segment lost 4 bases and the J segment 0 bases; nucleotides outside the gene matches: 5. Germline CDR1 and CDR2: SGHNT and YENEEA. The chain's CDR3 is CASSWGGGLSYNEQFF. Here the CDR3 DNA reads TGTGCCAGCAGCTGGGGCGGGGGGCTCTCCTACAATGAGCAGTTCTTC.

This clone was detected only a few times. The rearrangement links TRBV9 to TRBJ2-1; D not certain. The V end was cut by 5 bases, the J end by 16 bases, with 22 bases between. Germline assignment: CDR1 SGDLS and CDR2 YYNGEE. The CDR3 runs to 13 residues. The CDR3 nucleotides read TGTGCCAGCAGTAAAGAGAGTGGCCCCCTGTTATTCTTC. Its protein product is CASSKESGPLLFF.

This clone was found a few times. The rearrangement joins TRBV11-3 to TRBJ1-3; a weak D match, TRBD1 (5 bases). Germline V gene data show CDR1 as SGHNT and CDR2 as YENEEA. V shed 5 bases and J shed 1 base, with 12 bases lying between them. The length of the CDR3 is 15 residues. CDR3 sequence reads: CASSRSGSSGNTIYF. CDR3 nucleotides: TGTGCCAGCAGCCGATCAGGGAGTTCTGGAAACACCATATATTTT. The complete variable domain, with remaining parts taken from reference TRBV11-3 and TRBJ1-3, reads EAGVVQSPRYKIIEKKQPVAFWCNPISGHNTLYWYLQNLGQGPELLIRYENEEAVDDSQLPKDRFSAERLKGVDSTLKIQPAELGDSAVYLCASSRSGSSGNTIYFGEGSWLTVV.

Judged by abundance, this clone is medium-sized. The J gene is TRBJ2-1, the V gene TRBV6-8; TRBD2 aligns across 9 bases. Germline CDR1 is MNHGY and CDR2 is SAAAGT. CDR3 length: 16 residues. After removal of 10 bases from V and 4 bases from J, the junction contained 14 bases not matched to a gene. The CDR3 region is CATLRGSGGPYNEQFF. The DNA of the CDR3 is TGTGCCACCCTACGCGGTAGCGGGGGCCCATACAATGAGCAGTTCTTC.

The CDR3 protein is CASSRASTDTQYF. The CDR3 bases are TGTGCCAGTAGCCGGGCTAGCACAGATACGCAGTATTTT. The genes are TRBV19 and TRBJ2-3; D remains unclear. Trimming cost V 6 bases and J 0 bases, with 7 bases left between them. The CDR3 is made up of 13 amino acids. The germline V gene has CDR1 LNHDA and CDR2 SQIVND (reference sequence). The entire variable domain, with the rest obtained from reference TRBV19 and TRBJ2-3, is as follows: DGGITQSPKYLFRKEGQNVTLSCEQNLNHDAMYWYRQDPGQGLRLIYYSQIVNDFQKGDIAEGYSVSREKKESFPLTVTSAQKNPTAFYLCASSRASTDTQYFGPGTRLTVL.

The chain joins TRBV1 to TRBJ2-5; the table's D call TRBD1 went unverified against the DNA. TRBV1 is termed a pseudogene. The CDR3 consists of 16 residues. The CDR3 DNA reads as TGCGCCAGCAGCCAAGGGACAGGGGGCTACCAAGAGACCCAGTACTTC. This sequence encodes CASSQGTGGYQETQYF.

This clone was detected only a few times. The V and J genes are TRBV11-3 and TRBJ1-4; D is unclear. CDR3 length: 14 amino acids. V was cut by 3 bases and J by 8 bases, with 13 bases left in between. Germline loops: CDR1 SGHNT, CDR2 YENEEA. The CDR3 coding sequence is TGTGCCAGCAGCTTTACCGGGATAGGGGAAAAACTGTTTTTT. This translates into CASSFTGIGEKLFF.

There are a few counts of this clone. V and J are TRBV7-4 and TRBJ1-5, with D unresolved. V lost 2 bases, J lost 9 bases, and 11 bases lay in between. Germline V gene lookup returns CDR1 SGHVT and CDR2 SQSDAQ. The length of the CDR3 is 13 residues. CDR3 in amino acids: CASSLTDGRPQHF. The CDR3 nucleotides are TGTGCCAGCAGCTTAACTGATGGAAGGCCCCAGCATTTT.

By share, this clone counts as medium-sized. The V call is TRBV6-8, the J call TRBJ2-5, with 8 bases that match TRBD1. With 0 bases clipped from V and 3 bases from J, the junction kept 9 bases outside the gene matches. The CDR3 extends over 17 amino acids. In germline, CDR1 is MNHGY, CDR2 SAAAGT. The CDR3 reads CASSYSSVGQEEETQYF. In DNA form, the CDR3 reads TGTGCCAGCAGTTACTCGTCTGTGGGACAGGAGGAAGAGACCCAGTACTTC.

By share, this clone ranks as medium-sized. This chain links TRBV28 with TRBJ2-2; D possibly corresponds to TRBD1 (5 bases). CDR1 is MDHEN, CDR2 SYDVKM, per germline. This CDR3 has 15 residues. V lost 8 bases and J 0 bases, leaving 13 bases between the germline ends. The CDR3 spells CASAQWGPNTGELFF. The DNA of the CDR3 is TGTGCCAGCGCTCAATGGGGCCCGAACACCGGGGAGCTGTTTTTT.

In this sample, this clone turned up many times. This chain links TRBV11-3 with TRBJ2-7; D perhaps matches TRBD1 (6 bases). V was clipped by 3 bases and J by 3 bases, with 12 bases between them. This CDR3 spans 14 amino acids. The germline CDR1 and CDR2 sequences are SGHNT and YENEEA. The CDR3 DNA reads TGTGCCAGCAGCTTCGCGACAGGAAACTACGAGCAGTACTTC. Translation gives CASSFATGNYEQYF.

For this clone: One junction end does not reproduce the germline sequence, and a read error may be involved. CDR3 protein: CASSYTLSIVEDF. The CDR3 nucleotides read TGTGCCAGCAGTTACACCCTCAGTATAGTCGAAGATTTT. The chain combines TRBV6-8 with TRBJ1-5; no firm D call. The CDR3 covers 13 residues. Germline CDR1 is MNHGY and CDR2 is SAAAGT.

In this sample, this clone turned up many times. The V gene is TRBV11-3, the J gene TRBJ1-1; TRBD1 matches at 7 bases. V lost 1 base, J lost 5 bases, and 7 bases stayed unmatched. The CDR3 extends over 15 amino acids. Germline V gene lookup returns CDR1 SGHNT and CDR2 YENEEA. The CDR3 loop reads CASSLGWSRGTEAFF. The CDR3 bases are TGTGCCAGCAGCTTAGGGTGGTCCAGGGGGACTGAAGCTTTCTTT. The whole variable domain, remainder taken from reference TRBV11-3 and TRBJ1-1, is EAGVVQSPRYKIIEKKQPVAFWCNPISGHNTLYWYLQNLGQGPELLIRYENEEAVDDSQLPKDRFSAERLKGVDSTLKIQPAELGDSAVYLCASSLGWSRGTEAFFGQGTRLTVV.